This record covers a single TCR beta chain. Its specificity is unknown. The culture ran for roughly ten days, and then CD4+ T cells were isolated. Every participant took two doses of the BNT162b2 or mRNA-1273 vaccine. The healthy vaccine recipients, who had no prior SARS-CoV-2 infection, showed negative nucleocapsid antibodies. The data are from a study of vaccination effects on CD4 cells after COVID-19. The CDR3 has 17 amino acids. Trimming left V 2 bases short and J 2 bases short, with 16 bases between. The germline gives CDR1 SGHNT, CDR2 YYREEE (reference sequence). Data came from immunoSEQ multiplex PCR; TCRdb stores just in-frame clones and leaves some out. This table holds about 66,000 clones, approximately 80% found once.

The sequenced sample was CD4+ T cells from PBMCs cultured without peptide, obtained after COVID-19 vaccination. The V and J genes are TRBV5-4 and TRBJ2-2, with D maybe TRBD2 (5 bases). This clonotype was sampled from a human donor who received a COVID-19 vaccine. DNA of the CDR3: TGTGCCAGCAGCTTATCGGGTGGAGGAGTTAACACCGGGGAGCTGTTTTTT. Protein product: CASSLSGGGVNTGELFF.